These T cell receptor beta chains were read from a single sample in a study of neurological immune-mediated disorders. TCRdb independently ran MiXCR on the 5' RACE reads; one entry per CDR3 protein. The sample records about 19,000 distinct CDR3 sequences, less than 3.5% being singletons. The sequencing sample was made of PBMCs. Receptors originate from a woman aged 18-29 years with multiple sclerosis. The CDR3 runs from the conserved cysteine through the conserved F or W. Each record gives: D gene, V gene, J gene, clone size, CDR3 protein, CDR3 DNA. D genes are given only for firm matches. Part of the rows lack a size; the others show once, few, many or a class for expanded clones.

>-|TRBV10-3|TRBJ1-2|many
CAISGAGRQYGYTF
TGTGCCATCAGCGGGGCCGGACGGCAGTATGGCTACACCTTC
>TRBD1|TRBV7-9|TRBJ2-7|many
CASSLVTGAYEQYF
TGTGCCAGCAGCTTAGTTACAGGGGCGTACGAGCAGTACTTC
>TRBD2|TRBV20-1|TRBJ2-7|many
CSARRLAAYYEQYF
TGCAGTGCTAGGAGACTAGCGGCGTACTACGAGCAGTACTTC
>-|TRBV12-3/TRBV12-4|TRBJ2-3|many
CASSFGGDTQYF
TGTGCCAGCAGTTTTGGCGGAGATACGCAGTATTTT
>TRBD1|TRBV3-1|TRBJ1-5|many
CASSYRGAQPQHF
TGTGCCAGCAGCTACAGGGGTGCTCAGCCCCAGCATTTT
>-|TRBV20-1|TRBJ2-5|many
CSATHVGSPEETQYF
TGCAGTGCCACGCACGTGGGGAGCCCAGAAGAGACCCAGTACTTC
>-|TRBV27|TRBJ2-7|many
CASSWAGVGTYEQYF
TGTGCCAGCAGTTGGGCCGGGGTAGGGACCTACGAGCAGTACTTC
>TRBD1|TRBV5-1|TRBJ1-6|many
CASSGLPGQANSPLHF
TGCGCCAGCAGCGGCTTACCGGGACAGGCAAATTCACCCCTCCACTTT
>-|TRBV3-1|TRBJ2-5|medium-sized
CASSLGETQYF
TGTGCCAGCAGCCTGGGGGAGACCCAGTACTTC
>TRBD1|TRBV7-2|TRBJ1-1|many
CASSSRTGGNTEAFF
TGTGCCAGCAGCTCCCGGACAGGGGGGAACACTGAAGCTTTCTTT
>-|TRBV7-2|TRBJ2-5|many
CASSHESRLGAETQYF
TGTGCCAGCAGCCACGAATCTCGACTAGGTGCAGAGACCCAGTACTTC
>-|TRBV7-7|TRBJ2-5|many
CASSASGEKTQYF
TGTGCTAGCAGCGCATCAGGGGAAAAGACCCAGTACTTC
>-|TRBV20-1|TRBJ1-4|many
CSARDPRDGEKLFF
TGCAGTGCTAGAGACCCCAGGGACGGCGAAAAACTGTTTTTT
>-|TRBV12-3/TRBV12-4|TRBJ1-1|many
CASSLEALAGWAFF
TGTGCCAGCAGTCTCGAAGCCCTGGCCGGCTGGGCTTTCTTT
>-|TRBV20-1|TRBJ2-1|many
CSARGLGVASNEQFF
TGCAGTGCTAGGGGATTAGGGGTAGCCTCTAATGAGCAGTTCTTC
>-|TRBV3-1|TRBJ1-3|few
CASSQEWSSGNTIYF
TGTGCCAGCAGCCAAGAGTGGAGCTCTGGAAACACCATATATTTT
>TRBD1|TRBV2|TRBJ1-2|many
CASRAQGVSLGYTF
TGTGCCAGCAGGGCACAGGGGGTATCGTTAGGCTACACCTTC
>TRBD1|TRBV12-3/TRBV12-4|TRBJ1-4|many
CASSFRGSHEKLFF
TGTGCCAGCAGTTTCAGGGGGTCCCATGAAAAACTGTTTTTT
>TRBD2|TRBV14|TRBJ2-2|once
CASSLSLAGGPFRNTGELFF
TGTGCCAGCAGCCTCTCACTAGCGGGCGGCCCGTTCAGGAACACCGGGGAGCTGTTTTTT
>TRBD2|TRBV20-1|TRBJ2-1|many
CSARGLGTSGNEQFF
TGCAGTGCTAGAGGCCTGGGGACTAGCGGAAATGAGCAGTTCTTC
>TRBD1|TRBV15|TRBJ1-4|many
CATSRMPGTGENEKLFF
TGTGCCACCAGCAGGATGCCCGGGACAGGGGAAAACGAAAAACTGTTTTTT
>TRBD2|TRBV9|TRBJ2-5|many
CASSRRTSGRSGETQYF
TGTGCCAGCAGCCGACGGACTAGCGGGAGATCGGGGGAGACCCAGTACTTC
>-|TRBV20-1|TRBJ1-1|many
CSASSRPIAFF
TGCAGTGCTAGTTCTCGACCGATCGCTTTCTTT
>TRBD1|TRBV12-3/TRBV12-4|TRBJ2-5|many
CASSTTGAAETQYF
TGTGCCAGCAGTACGACAGGGGCCGCAGAGACCCAGTACTTC
>TRBD2|TRBV7-6|TRBJ2-3|many
CASSFQALAGSTDTQYF
TGTGCCAGCAGCTTCCAAGCATTAGCGGGGAGCACAGATACGCAGTATTTT
>-|TRBV20-1|TRBJ2-7|many
CSARVNSYEQYF
TGCAGTGCTAGAGTCAACTCCTACGAGCAGTACTTC
>-|TRBV9|TRBJ2-3|many
CASSATSLVDTQYF
TGTGCCAGCAGCGCAACTAGCCTGGTCGATACGCAGTATTTT
>-|TRBV20-1|TRBJ1-2|many
CSASAGDYGYTF
TGCAGTGCGAGTGCAGGGGACTATGGCTACACCTTC
>TRBD2|TRBV29-1|TRBJ2-5|many
CSVRLAETGETQYF
TGCAGCGTCCGACTAGCGGAAACGGGGGAGACCCAGTACTTC
>-|TRBV27|TRBJ1-4|many
CASSRRGEKLFF
TGTGCCAGCAGTCGCAGGGGAGAAAAACTGTTTTTT
>-|TRBV28|TRBJ2-1|many
CASSPGGEQFF
TGTGCCAGCAGTCCCGGGGGTGAGCAGTTCTTC
>-|TRBV20-1|TRBJ2-1|many
CSAREQGGNWYNEQFF
TGCAGTGCTAGGGAACAGGGGGGGAACTGGTACAATGAGCAGTTCTTC
>-|TRBV4-1|TRBJ2-7|-
CASTRERGYEQYF
TGCGCCAGCACCCGGGAAAGGGGCTACGAGCAGTACTTC
>TRBD2|TRBV12-3/TRBV12-4|TRBJ2-3|many
CASSLAGKRDTQYF
TGTGCCAGCAGCTTAGCGGGGAAGAGGGATACGCAGTATTTT
>-|TRBV7-2|TRBJ1-1|-
CASSPHRDAFF
TGTGCCAGCAGCCCCCATCGGGACGCTTTCTTT
>TRBD1|TRBV6-6|TRBJ1-1|many
CASSYRQGRMNTEAFF
TGTGCCAGCAGTTACCGACAGGGGCGGATGAACACTGAAGCTTTCTTT
>-|TRBV24-1|TRBJ2-1|many
CATSDGTAADYNEQFF
TGTGCCACCAGTGATGGGACGGCAGCAGACTACAATGAGCAGTTCTTC
>-|TRBV7-8|TRBJ1-6|many
CASTLGMSSYNSPLHF
TGTGCCAGCACCTTGGGGATGAGCTCCTATAATTCACCCCTCCACTTT
>TRBD2|TRBV6-5|TRBJ2-7|many
CASSSTTSRWEQYF
TGTGCCAGCAGTTCGACGACTAGCCGTTGGGAGCAGTACTTC
>-|TRBV5-1|TRBJ2-1|many
CASSLEHNEQFF
TGCGCCAGCAGCTTGGAACACAATGAGCAGTTCTTC
>-|TRBV10-3|TRBJ2-3|many
CAISGLGSTDTQYF
TGTGCCATCAGTGGTTTGGGTAGCACAGATACGCAGTATTTT
>-|TRBV5-1|TRBJ2-1|many
CASSFPGYGHNEQFF
TGCGCCAGCAGCTTCCCCGGGTATGGTCACAATGAGCAGTTCTTC
>TRBD2|TRBV7-8|TRBJ2-3|many
CASSLRISGGGRDTQYF
TGTGCCAGCAGCTTACGGATTAGCGGGGGGGGCCGCGATACGCAGTATTTT
>-|TRBV20-1|TRBJ2-5|many
CSASAGGLETQYF
TGCAGTGCTAGTGCTGGGGGGTTAGAGACCCAGTACTTC
>-|TRBV5-1|TRBJ2-3|many
CASGDRGGGDTQYF
TGCGCCAGCGGAGACAGGGGAGGGGGAGATACGCAGTATTTT
>-|TRBV12-3/TRBV12-4|TRBJ2-5|many
CASSLTTKTQYF
TGTGCCAGCAGTTTAACGACGAAGACCCAGTACTTC
>TRBD2|TRBV24-1|TRBJ2-1|many
CATRPTSESYNEQFF
TGTGCCACCAGGCCCACTAGCGAGTCCTACAATGAGCAGTTCTTC
>-|TRBV6-5|TRBJ2-3|many
CASSLRESDTQYF
TGTGCCAGCAGTTTACGTGAGTCAGATACGCAGTATTTT
>TRBD1|TRBV28|TRBJ2-1|many
CASSGPGQGNEQFF
TGTGCCAGCAGTGGACCGGGACAGGGGAATGAGCAGTTCTTC